This TCR beta chain originates from a study of shared clonotypes between healthy human individuals. Study-wide results and limits: Richness estimates generally favored naive over memory subsets. Only blood underwent sampling, and tissue repertoires likely differ. Against clonotypes common to all four donors, non-shared ones had lower generation probabilities.

Deep was the level at which the assay was run. The assay was immunoSEQ multiplex PCR, and TCRdb's table has in-frame clones only and misses some. The sample lists about 710,000 clones, around 78% occurring once. Note on this clone: Its target is not known.

V lost 6 bases and J lost 5, with 19 bases in between. The CDR3 has 15 amino acids. CDR1 and CDR2 from the germline V gene are SQVTM and ANQGSEA. Sequenced material: memory CD4+ T cells sorted from blood. Subset denoted: CD45RA-negative fraction. The V and J genes are TRBV29-1 and TRBJ2-2; weak D call: TRBD1 (6 bases). This TCR was sampled from a woman aged 25 to 39 in good health. The CDR3 DNA reads TGCAGCGTCGCTCCCGGGACACGACAAACCGGGGAGCTGTTTTTT. Translated: CSVAPGTRQTGELFF.